This TCR beta chain was sequenced for a study of vaccination effects on CD4 cells after COVID-19 (dated by TCRdb to between 2022 and 2023). With respect to the entire study: The ViraFEST assay stimulated PBMC with viral peptide pools and then used TCR sequencing to identify antigen-specific CD4+ T cell clonotypes by expansion. Each participant received two doses of an mRNA SARS-CoV-2 vaccine, either BNT162b2 or mRNA-1273. Pre-vaccine samples were collected from two convalescent patients 16 days and one week before the first dose, corresponding to 142 and 148 days after COVID-19 diagnosis. Each well held roughly 2.2 million PBMC cultured in IMDM containing roughly 5% human AB serum, about 10 IU/ml IL-2 and gentamicin, along with 10 ug/ml peptides. The study compared SARS-CoV-2 spike-specific CD4+ TCR repertoires before and after mRNA vaccination in COVID-19 convalescent patients and infection-naive vaccine recipients. A total of 10 COVID-19 convalescent patients and several SARS-CoV-2-naive healthy vaccine recipients were included in the full study. In the study, cultures from other donors were sequenced using the Oncomine TCR Beta short-read assay on an Illumina iSeq 100. Study-wide findings and limitations: At late post-vaccination timepoints, both infection-induced and vaccine-induced clones showed marked clonal contraction, consistent with waning T cell responses. In convalescent patients, the post-vaccine spike-reactive repertoire consisted mainly of new vaccine-induced clones, largely distinct from infection-induced clones. The study was limited by a small number of convalescent patients and lacked early post-infection timepoints.

After around eleven days of culture, CD4+ T cells were isolated with the EasySep CD4+ T cell isolation kit. PCR-confirmed SARS-CoV-2 infection had occurred in convalescent patients between March and December 2020, before the Alpha, Beta and Delta variants emerged in the United States. Half of the culture medium was replaced with fresh IL-2-containing medium on days 3 and 7. Unless otherwise noted, each peptide stimulation condition was cultured in triplicate wells. PBMC were separated from whole blood using Ficoll-Paque Plus gradient centrifugation and were then either cryopreserved at -140C or used fresh. The QIAamp micro DNA kit was used to extract genomic DNA from the cultured CD4+ T cells. Libraries came from the immunoSEQ multiplex PCR assay. DNA from the cultured, isolated CD4+ T cells was subjected to TCR beta CDR3 sequencing. For the original study's pipeline: Non-productive TCR sequences were removed and reads were trimmed to the CDR3 region, keeping CDR3s of at least 7 amino acids. Antigen-specific clonotypes were identified using the MANAFEST web app by comparison of expansion in peptide wells against reference cultures. To count as positive, a clone had to show expansion at FDR<0.05 compared with the reference and with all other wells, an odds ratio above 5, and a frequency above 0.1% in two replicate wells. Clonotypes significantly expanded in SARS-CoV-2 spike wells and in at least one common cold coronavirus spike condition were defined as cross-reactive. Using the stringdist R package, CDR3 similarity was measured by Levenshtein distance, and unrooted trees were constructed with ape in R 3.6.1. TCRdb provides this immuneACCESS table in a form limited to in-frame rearrangements. Some clones are lacking; in checked studies, under half of them reflect an unresolved V gene, and why the rest are absent is not known. For V, J and clone size, that table is used; D and trimming come from the DNA. This sample is represented by tens of thousands of clones; about 70% of them were singletons. In total, the top ten clones hold 10% to 15% of the sample.

Trimming removed 1 base from V and 0 bases from J; the gene matches leave 6 bases unexplained. Reading the germline V gene gives CDR1 SGHVS and CDR2 FQNEAQ. The CDR3 has 18 amino acids, counting the end cysteine and phenylalanine. Of all the DNA, just the CDR3 is kept, 54 bases in frame from base 1. This clone came up once. There is no known antigen for this receptor. Base qualities are not provided; no much larger clone lies one nucleotide away. This TCR came from a human donor who had a prior SARS-CoV-2 infection. In this chain, TRBV7-8 is recombined with TRBJ2-4, with 10 bases aligning to TRBD1. The material sequenced was CD4+ T cells from PBMCs cultured without peptide, taken before COVID-19 vaccination. The nucleotide sequence reads TGTGCCAGCAGCTTAGGGACAGGGGGGTTTGGAGCCAAAAACATTCAGTACTTC. Its amino acids are CASSLGTGGFGAKNIQYF.